The clone carrying this T cell receptor (beta chain) was recorded only once. The CDR3 sequence is 15 residues long. The germline CDR1 and CDR2 sequences are LGHDT and YNNKEL (reference sequence). V gave up 5 bases and J gave up 2 bases; unmatched junction bases: 7. The data derive from a study of blood T cell repertoires in COVID-19. Method: immunoSEQ multiplex PCR; TCRdb's copy keeps in-frame clones and lacks some. The data hold some 490,000 clones, with 80% to 90% observed a single time. The chain joins TRBV3-1 (or the pseudogene TRBV3-2) to TRBJ1-2; 8 bases line up with TRBD1. Sequencing used peripheral blood. The receptor was isolated from a human donor in a cohort sampled during active COVID-19. CDR3 nucleotides: TGTGCCAGCAGCTCACACAGGGGGTTGAACTATGGCTACACCTTC. It yields the protein CASSSHRGLNYGYTF.